This is a list of T cell receptor beta chains from one sample in a study of T cell responses to AZD1222 COVID-19 vaccine. Assay: immunoSEQ multiplex PCR; the TCRdb copy retains only in-frame clones and omits some. The data hold 150,000 to 200,000 clones, with almost 95% observed a single time. Specimen: peripheral blood, collected on day 0 of AZD1222 vaccination. These TCRs come from an adult in good health. CDR3s include the opening cysteine and the closing phenylalanine or tryptophan. The D gene is left open where the match is weak. Size values are once, few and many counts, or a class for expanded clones, and some rows have none.

15	TRBV7-9	TRBJ1-5	-	-	CASSLNVGEGQPQHF	TGTGCCAGCAGTCTGAATGTCGGGGAAGGGCAGCCCCAGCATTTT
13	TRBV5-1	TRBJ1-1	-	-	CASRPVSNTEAFF	TGCGCCAGCAGGCCAGTTTCGAACACTGAAGCTTTCTTT
18	TRBV28	TRBJ2-2	-	TRBD1	CASSSRRTGQLNTGELFF	TGTGCCAGCAGCTCCCGCCGAACGGGACAGCTGAACACCGGGGAGCTGTTTTTT
14	TRBV28	TRBJ1-5	-	-	CASSSMGPTPPQHF	TGTGCCAGCAGTTCGATGGGACCGACCCCGCCCCAGCATTTT
15	TRBV9	TRBJ2-7	-	TRBD2	CASSPRGGRTYEQYF	TGTGCCAGCAGCCCCCGGGGGGGGCGTACCTACGAGCAGTACTTC
16	TRBV10-3	TRBJ1-3	-	-	CAISALDGAAGNTIYF	TGTGCCATCAGTGCCCTTGATGGGGCCGCCGGAAACACCATATATTTT
14	TRBV5-1	TRBJ2-1	-	TRBD2	CASSFREVLNEQFF	TGCGCCAGCAGCTTCCGGGAGGTCCTCAATGAGCAGTTCTTC
16	TRBV19	TRBJ2-1	-	TRBD2	CASSIASGMVVHEQFF	TGTGCCAGTAGTATCGCTAGCGGGATGGTCGTTCATGAGCAGTTCTTC
17	TRBV9	TRBJ2-3	-	TRBD2	CASSQNIAGGFTDTQYF	TGTGCCAGCAGCCAAAATATAGCGGGAGGGTTCACAGATACGCAGTATTTT
16	TRBV5-6	TRBJ1-2	-	TRBD1	CASSLGLRAGGYGYTF	TGTGCCAGCAGCTTGGGTCTCCGGGCAGGGGGCTATGGCTACACCTTC
15	TRBV5-1	TRBJ2-1	-	TRBD2	CASSPGTSGSYEQFF	TGCGCCAGCAGCCCCGGGACTAGCGGGAGCTATGAGCAGTTCTTC
15	TRBV9	TRBJ2-1	-	-	CASSPLQRPYNEQFF	TGTGCCAGCAGCCCCCTCCAGCGACCGTACAATGAGCAGTTCTTC
16	TRBV28	TRBJ2-1	-	TRBD2	CASTASGRRLYNEQFF	TGTGCCAGCACCGCTAGCGGGAGGCGTCTCTACAATGAGCAGTTCTTC
14	TRBV5-1	TRBJ2-7	once	TRBD2	CASSVDHGGYEQYF	TGCGCCAGCAGCGTAGACCACGGGGGGTACGAGCAGTACTTC
13	TRBV6-5	TRBJ1-2	-	-	CASVGGNVSGYTF	TGTGCCAGCGTGGGGGGGAACGTTAGTGGCTACACCTTC
18	TRBV7-9	TRBJ2-6	-	-	CASSLAGPGDSGANVLTF	TGTGCCAGCAGCTTAGCGGGACCGGGGGACTCTGGGGCCAACGTCCTGACTTTC
16	TRBV19	TRBJ2-3	-	-	CASSMWQGNFADTQYF	TGTGCCAGTAGTATGTGGCAGGGCAACTTCGCAGATACGCAGTATTTT
15	TRBV7-2	TRBJ2-1	-	TRBD1	CASSLTLPTGGEQFF	TGTGCCAGCAGCTTGACGCTTCCGACAGGGGGTGAGCAGTTCTTC
14	TRBV5-1	TRBJ2-1	-	TRBD2	CASSAGTSGNEQFF	TGCGCCAGCAGCGCCGGGACTAGCGGTAATGAGCAGTTCTTC
16	TRBV15	TRBJ2-3	-	-	CATSRVGSVAPDTQYF	TGTGCCACCAGCAGAGTGGGTAGCGTGGCCCCAGATACGCAGTATTTT
15	TRBV21-1	TRBJ1-6	-	-	CASRPFWTRNSPLHF	TGTGCCAGCAGACCCTTTTGGACCCGTAATTCACCCCTCCACTTT
13	TRBV2	TRBJ1-1	-	-	CASNLQVDTEAFF	TGTGCCAGCAACCTACAGGTGGACACTGAAGCTTTCTTT
13	TRBV6-5	TRBJ1-1	few	-	CASSYRSNTEAFF	TGTGCCAGCAGTTACAGGTCGAACACTGAAGCTTTCTTT
16	TRBV27	TRBJ2-3	-	TRBD2	CASSSPGPWLADVQYF	TGTGCCAGCAGTTCCCCCGGTCCTTGGCTAGCGGACGTCCAGTATTTT
14	TRBV1	TRBJ1-1	once	-	CTSSQDPGQGEAFF	TGCACCAGCAGCCAAGACCCCGGACAGGGGGAAGCTTTCTTT
13	TRBV6-4	TRBJ2-2	-	-	CASSDSGVGELFF	TGTGCCAGCAGTGACTCGGGGGTCGGGGAGCTGTTTTTT
15	TRBV7-9	TRBJ1-3	-	-	CASTSLGSSGNTIYF	TGTGCCAGCACCTCCCTGGGCTCATCTGGAAACACCATATATTTT
15	TRBV19	TRBJ2-7	-	-	CASSSLGQPTYEQYF	TGTGCCAGTAGTTCCCTGGGGCAACCGACCTACGAGCAGTACTTC
13	TRBV13	TRBJ2-7	-	TRBD1	CASSWTGSYEQYF	TGTGCCAGCAGCTGGACAGGGAGCTACGAGCAGTACTTC
14	TRBV4-1	TRBJ1-1	-	-	CASSGWGPGSEAFF	TGCGCCAGCAGCGGGTGGGGCCCAGGGTCTGAAGCTTTCTTT
16	TRBV4-3	TRBJ2-7	-	-	CASSSPRVTFSYEQYF	TGCGCCAGCAGTTCCCCCCGGGTAACCTTCTCCTACGAGCAGTACTTC
15	TRBV28	TRBJ2-1	-	TRBD2	CASSLSSGRVGEQFF	TGTGCCAGCAGTCTAAGTAGCGGGAGAGTGGGTGAGCAGTTCTTC
16	TRBV9	TRBJ2-3	-	TRBD1	CASSARQGASTDTQYF	TGTGCCAGCAGCGCCCGACAGGGGGCAAGCACAGATACGCAGTATTTT
13	TRBV27	TRBJ2-1	few	-	CASSLAAYNEQFF	TGTGCCAGCAGTTTGGCGGCCTACAATGAGCAGTTCTTC
13	TRBV18	TRBJ1-5	-	-	CASSPLRDQPQHF	TGTGCCAGCTCACCATTGAGGGATCAGCCCCAGCATTTT
18	TRBV24-1	TRBJ2-3	-	TRBD2	CATSDPGTSGVNTDTQYF	TGTGCCACCAGTGACCCCGGGACTAGCGGGGTAAACACAGATACGCAGTATTTT
13	TRBV19	TRBJ2-3	-	TRBD1	CASRQDRADTQYF	TGTGCCAGTAGACAAGACAGGGCAGATACGCAGTATTTT
15	TRBV28	TRBJ2-1	-	-	CASSNGGLKNNEQFF	TGTGCCAGCAGCAACGGGGGGCTGAAAAACAATGAGCAGTTCTTC
14	TRBV9	TRBJ2-7	-	TRBD1	CASSVGDSGWEQYF	TGTGCCAGCAGCGTAGGGGACAGCGGCTGGGAGCAGTACTTC
15	TRBV2	TRBJ1-5	-	-	CASRLEDLYNQPQHF	TGTGCCAGCAGGTTGGAGGACCTTTACAATCAGCCCCAGCATTTT
12	TRBV2	TRBJ2-5	-	-	CASTHRDGTQYF	TGTGCCAGCACGCACAGGGATGGGACCCAGTACTTC
16	TRBV28	TRBJ1-1	-	TRBD1	CASIPPDRGLNTEAFF	TGTGCCAGCATCCCCCCGGACAGGGGCCTGAACACTGAAGCTTTCTTT
14	TRBV28	TRBJ2-3	-	-	CASSPPTGSPEGYF	TGTGCCAGCAGCCCGCCGACGGGATCCCCGGAGGGGTATTTT